This T cell receptor (beta chain) was recovered during a study of T cells after yellow fever vaccination. Germline CDR1 GTSNPN, CDR2 SVGIG (reference sequence). This CDR3 contains 11 residues. The V end lost 7 bases, the J end lost 7 bases, and 13 bases lay between the germline ends. MiXCR was run by TCRdb on the 5' RACE reads, yielding one entry per CDR3 protein. The repertoire includes some 260,000 distinct CDR3 sequences, around 5.2% of them detected once, and approximately 3.5% sits in the top ten. The receptor was derived from a man younger than 35 who received the YFV17D yellow fever vaccine. The sample consisted of CD4+ T cells sorted from PBMCs, taken on the day of the yellow fever booster vaccination. V is TRBV30 and J is TRBJ1-1; the D is unclear. The CDR3 sequence is CASFRYSEAFF. In DNA form, the CDR3 reads TGTGCCTCGTTTCGATACAGTGAAGCTTTCTTT.